This TCR beta chain was sequenced during a study of blood T cell repertoires in COVID-19. In the study overall: COVID-19 samples collected from the United States, Italy and Spain covered acute and convalescent phases. The cDNA or gDNA used as material had been derived from T cells, B-cell-depleted T cells, or PBMCs.

Some clones are missing from TCRdb's copy, which holds only in-frame ones; the method was immunoSEQ multiplex PCR. The repertoire holds over 100,000 clones, with roughly 85% as singletons. Trimming removed 5 bases from V and 6 bases from J; junction bases left unmatched: 7. The germline V gene encodes CDR1 SEHNR and CDR2 FQNEAQ (reference sequence). The CDR3 totals 14 residues. The receptor comes from a man older than 75 with acute or convalescent COVID-19. Sequencing used peripheral blood. V gene TRBV7-9 combines with J gene TRBJ1-1; 9 bases line up with TRBD1. This CDR3 is CASSPQGASAEAFF. DNA for the CDR3: TGTGCCAGCAGCCCACAGGGGGCGTCCGCTGAAGCTTTCTTT.